This T cell receptor (beta chain) appears in the sequencing data of a study of blood T cell repertoires in COVID-19. On the study more broadly: The cDNA or gDNA used as material had been derived from T cells, B-cell-depleted T cells, or PBMCs.

Many counts were recorded for this clone. Trimming cost V 4 bases and J 1 base; bases outside gene matches: 7. CDR1 is WNHNN and CDR2 is SYGVQD in the germline V gene (reference sequence). The CDR3 covers 15 residues. As originally analysed: Using reference gene primer amplification, nucleated cell counts were estimated. The assay was immunoSEQ multiplex PCR, and TCRdb's table has in-frame clones only and misses some. V and J calls and clone size are given by that table; D and trimming were obtained from the DNA. The repertoire consists of roughly 100,000 clones, with about 75% occurring once and the leading ten covering roughly a fifth.

The V gene is TRBV10-1, the J gene TRBJ2-7; 7 bases fit TRBD1. This TCR was sampled from a woman aged 70-85 years with acute or convalescent COVID-19. The sample was peripheral blood. Here the CDR3 DNA reads TGCGCCAGCAGTGTTGGGCCGGGACAGTCCTACGAGCAGTACTTC. Amino acids: CASSVGPGQSYEQYF.